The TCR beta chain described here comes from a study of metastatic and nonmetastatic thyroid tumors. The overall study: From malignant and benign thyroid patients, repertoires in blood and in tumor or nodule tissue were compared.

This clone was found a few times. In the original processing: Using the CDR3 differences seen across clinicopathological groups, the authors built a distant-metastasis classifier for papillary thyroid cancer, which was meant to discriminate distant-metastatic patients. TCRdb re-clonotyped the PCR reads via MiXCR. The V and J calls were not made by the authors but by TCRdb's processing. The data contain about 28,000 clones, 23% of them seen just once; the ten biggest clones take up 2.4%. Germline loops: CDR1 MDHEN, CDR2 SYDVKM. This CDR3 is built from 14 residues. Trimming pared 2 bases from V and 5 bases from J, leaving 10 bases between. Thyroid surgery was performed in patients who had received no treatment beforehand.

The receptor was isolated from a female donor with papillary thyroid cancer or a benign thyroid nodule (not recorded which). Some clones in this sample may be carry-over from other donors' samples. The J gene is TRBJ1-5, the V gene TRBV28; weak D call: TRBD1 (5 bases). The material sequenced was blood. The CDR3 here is CASSLDGGDQPQHF. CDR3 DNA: TGTGCCAGCAGTTTAGACGGAGGGGATCAGCCCCAGCATTTT.